The rows below give T cell receptor beta chains drawn from one sample of a study of blood T cell repertoires in COVID-19. The table came from immunoSEQ multiplex PCR; TCRdb's copy has only in-frame clones and leaves some out. The sample carries roughly 250,000 clones, just under 90% recorded once. The source material was PBMCs or T cells enriched from blood (not recorded which). Receptors originate from a man aged 50 or older who had been exposed to COVID-19. Both conserved end residues are part of each CDR3. The D gene is left open where the match is weak. Clone size is stated in some rows and not others, as once, few, many or a class when expanded.

DNA: TGTGCCAGCAGTTACTGGTCCCCAGGGGCTGGAAACACCATATATTTT
CDR3: CASSYWSPGAGNTIYF
V: TRBV6-5
length: 16
J: TRBJ1-3
size: -
D: -

DNA: TGTGCCAGCAGTCAATTGGCGGGGCAGAATACGCAGTATTTT
CDR3: CASSQLAGQNTQYF
V: TRBV7-9
length: 14
J: TRBJ2-3
size: -
D: -

DNA: TGTGCCAGCAGCCAATTACCCGACAGGGGGGAAGGCTACACCTTC
CDR3: CASSQLPDRGEGYTF
V: TRBV3-1/TRBV3-2
length: 15
J: TRBJ1-2
size: once
D: TRBD1

DNA: TGTGCCAGCGGCCGTCGAAGGGAGCTGATTGAACAGCCCCAGCATTTT
CDR3: CASGRRRELIEQPQHF
V: TRBV2
length: 16
J: TRBJ1-5
size: -
D: -

DNA: TGTGCCAGCAGCCTGCCGGGGACAGGGGCGCCTGGCTACACCTTC
CDR3: CASSLPGTGAPGYTF
V: TRBV28
length: 15
J: TRBJ1-2
size: once
D: TRBD1

DNA: TGTGCCAGTAGTATGCGACAGGGGGCTGATGCTTTCTTT
CDR3: CASSMRQGADAFF
V: TRBV19
length: 13
J: TRBJ1-1
size: -
D: TRBD1

DNA: TGCGCCAGCAGCTTGGTTCAGGGGGGCGCCAACTATGGCTACACCTTC
CDR3: CASSLVQGGANYGYTF
V: TRBV5-1
length: 16
J: TRBJ1-2
size: -
D: TRBD1

DNA: TGCGCCAGCAGTGTGTGGACAGGGGGCCTCACCTTC
CDR3: CASSVWTGGLTF
V: TRBV10-1
length: 12
J: TRBJ1-2
size: -
D: TRBD1

DNA: TGTGCCAGCAGTTCTACGACTAGCGGGAGGGCCAATGAGCAGTTCTTC
CDR3: CASSSTTSGRANEQFF
V: TRBV27
length: 16
J: TRBJ2-1
size: once
D: TRBD2

DNA: TGTGCCAGCAGCAGCCCGGGGACTGCGTATACGCAGTATTTT
CDR3: CASSSPGTAYTQYF
V: TRBV9
length: 14
J: TRBJ2-3
size: -
D: -